Below, 18 T cell receptor beta chains from the same sample are listed, as sequenced in a study of blood T cell repertoires in COVID-19. Profiled with immunoSEQ multiplex PCR; TCRdb holds only in-frame clones, not every one. The sample yields more than 60,000 clones, around 91% seen once. The sequenced sample consisted of peripheral blood. All receptors come from a human donor in a cohort sampled during active COVID-19.

The DNA of the CDR3 is TGTGCCAGCAGTTTACCCGGGAGCTATGGCTACACCTTC. Translated, it gives CASSLPGSYGYTF. V and J are TRBV12-3 or TRBV12-4 and TRBJ1-2; D call uncertain. V lost 2 bases to trimming and J lost 4 bases, with 8 bases between them. CDR3 length equals 13 residues.

The rearrangement uses TRBV5-5 and TRBJ1-2, with unresolved D. The germline gives CDR1 SGHKS, CDR2 YYEKEE (reference sequence). Trimming removed 5 bases from V and 2 bases from J, with 13 bases in between. The CDR3 sequence is 14 residues long. The CDR3 DNA reads TGTGCCAGCAGTTCCGAGGGAGGGAACTATGGCTACACCTTC. Translation gives CASSSEGGNYGYTF.

The rearrangement uses TRBV9 and TRBJ2-3, with TRBD2 matching 13 bases. The CDR3 is 16 amino acids. CDR1 is SGDLS and CDR2 is YYNGEE in the germline V gene. V lost 4 bases to trimming and J lost 4 bases; unmatched junction nucleotides: 6. The CDR3 coding sequence is TGTGCCAGCAGCTCCGGGACTAGCGGGATGGCAGATACGCAGTATTTT. Translating it yields CASSSGTSGMADTQYF.

V usage is TRBV6-2 or TRBV6-3 and J usage is TRBJ1-1; no definite D call. V shed 2 bases and J shed 4 bases, with 8 bases lying between them. The CDR3 is made up of 13 amino acids. Germline V CDR1 and CDR2: MNHEY, SVGEGT. CDR3 amino acids: CASSYSGGTEAFF. CDR3 DNA sequence: TGTGCCAGCAGTTACAGTGGCGGCACTGAAGCTTTCTTT.

The J gene is TRBJ2-1, the V gene TRBV29-1, with D perhaps TRBD1 (6 bases). Germline CDR1 SQVTM, CDR2 ANQGSEA. The germline V and J ends were trimmed by 2 bases and 5 bases, with 10 bases remaining between them. The CDR3 loop spans 13 amino acids. The DNA of the CDR3 is TGCAGCGTTGAATACAGGGAAAACAATGAGCAGTTCTTC. Residues: CSVEYRENNEQFF.

This clone was seen once. The rearrangement joins TRBV7-2 to TRBJ2-3, with 8 bases aligning to TRBD1. From germline, CDR1 is SGHTA and CDR2 FQGNSA. V was clipped by 5 bases and J by 4 bases; unmatched bases: 5. There are 14 residues in the CDR3. The CDR3 loop reads CASSPRQGSDTQYF. The DNA for the CDR3 is TGTGCCAGCAGCCCACGACAGGGGTCAGATACGCAGTATTTT.

The chain recombines TRBV5-1 with TRBJ2-1; TRBD1 might be the D (6 bases). The CDR3 contains 14 residues. CDR1 is SGHRS, CDR2 YFSETQ, per germline. V lost 4 bases to trimming and J lost 10 bases, with 18 bases between them. In nucleotides, the CDR3 is TGCGCCAGCAGCCTGGGGGTAGGGGGATACGAGCAGTTCTTC. It codes for CASSLGVGGYEQFF. The complete variable domain, with remaining parts taken from reference TRBV5-1 and TRBJ2-1, reads KAGVTQTPRYLIKTRGQQVTLSCSPISGHRSVSWYQQTPGQGLQFLFEYFSETQRNKGNFPGRFSGRQFSNSRSEMNVSTLELGDSALYLCASSLGVGGYEQFFGPGTRLTVL.

The chain employs TRBV4-2 and TRBJ2-7; D is possibly TRBD1 (6 bases). This CDR3 has 15 amino acids. CDR1 and CDR2 from the germline V gene are LGHNA and YNFKEQ. Trimming removed 0 bases from V and 6 bases from J, with 15 bases in between. DNA for the CDR3: TGTGCCAGCAGCCAAGAGGGGGCAGGGGTAGGCGAGCAGTACTTC. Amino acids: CASSQEGAGVGEQYF.

This sequence joins TRBV6-6 and TRBJ2-3; 9 bases agree with TRBD2. The CDR3 extends over 14 amino acids. Germline CDR1 and CDR2: MNHNY and SVGAGI (reference sequence). V shed 6 bases and J 4 bases; nucleotides not matched to a gene: 5. The CDR3 sequence is CASSRSGRPDTQYF. The CDR3 DNA reads as TGTGCCAGCAGCCGTAGCGGGAGACCAGATACGCAGTATTTT.

The chain combines TRBV6-5 with TRBJ2-1; D call uncertain. CDR1 is MNHEY, CDR2 SVGAGI, per germline. This CDR3 contains 15 residues. Trimming removed 6 bases from V and 0 bases from J, with 12 bases in between. The CDR3 DNA reads as TGTGCCAGCAGCTTACAGTACTCCTCCTACAATGAGCAGTTCTTC. Translation gives CASSLQYSSYNEQFF.

The chain employs TRBV4-3 and TRBJ2-1; D may be TRBD1 (6 bases). From germline, CDR1 is LGHNA and CDR2 YSLEER. V was cut by 1 base and J by 5 bases, with 12 bases left in between. CDR3 length: 15 amino acids. The chain's CDR3 is CASSQAGTLNNEQFF. CDR3 DNA: TGCGCCAGCAGCCAAGCCGGGACACTTAACAATGAGCAGTTCTTC.

V is TRBV6-5 and J is TRBJ2-1, with D perhaps TRBD2 (5 bases). The CDR3 sequence is 14 residues long. Trimming pared 6 bases from V and 3 bases from J, leaving 12 bases between. Germline V lookup: CDR1 MNHEY, CDR2 SVGAGI. In DNA, the CDR3 is TGTGCCAGCAGGGCTAGCCAACTCTACAATGAGCAGTTCTTC. Translated: CASRASQLYNEQFF.

The chain uses TRBV10-3 and TRBJ2-1; D may be TRBD2 (6 bases). V lost 9 bases and J 2 bases, leaving 11 bases between the germline ends. Germline V gene sequence: CDR1 ENHRY, CDR2 SYGVKD. The CDR3 has 13 amino acids. CDR3 nucleotides: TGTGCCATAACTAGCCCTACCTACAATGAGCAGTTCTTC. It is translated as CAITSPTYNEQFF.

This clone was detected once. V and J are TRBV7-8 and TRBJ1-2; 11 positions match TRBD1. J lost 4 bases, V lost 5 bases, and 6 bases had no gene match. CDR3 length equals 15 residues. Germline-derived CDR1 and CDR2 are SGHVS and FQNEAQ. The CDR3 nucleotides are TGTGCCAGCAGCGTTAGGACAGGGGGCGTCTATGGCTACACCTTC. It translates to CASSVRTGGVYGYTF.

The genes are TRBV7-2 and TRBJ2-4, with D maybe TRBD2 (7 bases). The V and J ends lost 5 bases and 6 bases respectively, with 14 bases between them. There are 14 residues in the CDR3. Germline V CDR1 and CDR2: SGHTA, FQGNSA. The CDR3 region is CASSQGGGLNIQYF. The CDR3 nucleotides are TGTGCCAGCAGCCAAGGGGGGGGTTTAAACATTCAGTACTTC.

The chain combines TRBV5-1 with TRBJ2-3; 12 positions agree with TRBD1. The CDR3 has 17 residues. The ends lost 2 bases at V and 4 bases at J; junction bases unmatched: 8. In germline, CDR1 is SGHRS, CDR2 YFSETQ. DNA for the CDR3: TGCGCCAGCAGCTTCGGGACAGGGGGCGTCGGGGCAGATACGCAGTATTTT. It is translated as CASSFGTGGVGADTQYF.

This chain joins TRBV11-1 and TRBJ2-5, with 7 nucleotides matching TRBD2. Germline V lookup: CDR1 SGHAT, CDR2 FQDESV (reference sequence). J gave up 4 bases and V 6 bases, and 5 bases lay outside the gene matches. The CDR3 extends over 13 amino acids. CDR3: CASSFSGVETQYF. DNA of the CDR3: TGTGCCAGCAGTTTCAGCGGGGTAGAGACCCAGTACTTC.

The chain carries TRBV7-8 and TRBJ2-5; TRBD2 matches 7 bases. The V gene end was trimmed by 5 bases and the J gene end by 5 bases; junction bases not matched to a gene: 11. This CDR3 is built from 15 residues. Germline V gene sequence: CDR1 SGHVS, CDR2 FQNEAQ. CDR3 amino acids: CASSPRASGGETQYF. The CDR3 DNA follows: TGTGCCAGCAGCCCCCGAGCTAGCGGTGGGGAGACCCAGTACTTC. The entire variable domain, with the rest obtained from reference TRBV7-8 and TRBJ2-5, is as follows: GAGVSQSPRYKVAKRGQDVALRCDPISGHVSLFWYQQALGQGPEFLTYFQNEAQLDKSGLPSDRFFAERPEGSVSTLKIQRTQQEDSAVYLCASSPRASGGETQYFGPGTRLLVL.